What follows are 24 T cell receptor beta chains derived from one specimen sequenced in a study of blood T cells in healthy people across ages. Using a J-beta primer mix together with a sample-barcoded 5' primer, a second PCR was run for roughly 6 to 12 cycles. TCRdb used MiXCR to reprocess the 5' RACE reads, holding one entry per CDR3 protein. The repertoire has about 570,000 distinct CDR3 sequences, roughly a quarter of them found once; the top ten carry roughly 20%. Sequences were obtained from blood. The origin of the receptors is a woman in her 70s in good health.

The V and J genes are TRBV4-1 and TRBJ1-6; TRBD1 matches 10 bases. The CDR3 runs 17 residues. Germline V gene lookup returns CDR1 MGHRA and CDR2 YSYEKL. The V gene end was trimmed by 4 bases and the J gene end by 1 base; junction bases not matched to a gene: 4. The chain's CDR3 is CASSPDRGRSYNSPLHF. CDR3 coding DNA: TGCGCCAGCAGCCCCGACAGGGGGCGGTCCTATAATTCACCCCTCCACTTT.

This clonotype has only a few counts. The CDR3 spells CASSADRAPYNEQFF. CDR3 sequence (DNA): TGTGCCAGCAGCGCGGACAGGGCCCCGTACAATGAGCAGTTCTTC. V and J are TRBV7-2 and TRBJ2-1; 8 nucleotides match TRBD1. Germline CDR1 is SGHTA and CDR2 is FQGNSA. V shed 5 bases and J 4 bases; nucleotides not matched to a gene: 7. This CDR3 contains 15 residues.

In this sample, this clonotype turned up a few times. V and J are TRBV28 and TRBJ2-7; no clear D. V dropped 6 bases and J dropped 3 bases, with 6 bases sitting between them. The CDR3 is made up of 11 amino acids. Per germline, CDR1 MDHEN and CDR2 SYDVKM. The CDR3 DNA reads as TGTGCCAGCAGGGATAACTACGAGCAGTACTTC. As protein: CASRDNYEQYF.

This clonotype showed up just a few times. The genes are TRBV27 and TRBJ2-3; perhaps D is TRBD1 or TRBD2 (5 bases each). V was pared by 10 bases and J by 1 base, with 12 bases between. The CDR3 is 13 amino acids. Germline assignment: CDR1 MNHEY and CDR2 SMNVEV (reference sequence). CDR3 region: CAIPPGRTDTQYF. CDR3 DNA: TGTGCCATCCCGCCGGGACGCACAGATACGCAGTATTTT.

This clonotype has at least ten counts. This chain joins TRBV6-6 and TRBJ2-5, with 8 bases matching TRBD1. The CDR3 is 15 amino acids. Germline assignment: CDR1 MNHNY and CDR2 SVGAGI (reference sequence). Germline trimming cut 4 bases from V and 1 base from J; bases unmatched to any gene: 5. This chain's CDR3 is CASSWTGSGQETQYF. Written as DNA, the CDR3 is TGTGCCAGCAGTTGGACAGGGAGCGGCCAAGAGACCCAGTACTTC.

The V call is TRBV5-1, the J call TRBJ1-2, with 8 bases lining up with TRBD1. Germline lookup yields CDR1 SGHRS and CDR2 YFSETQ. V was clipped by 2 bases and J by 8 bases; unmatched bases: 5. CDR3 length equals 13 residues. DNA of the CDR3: TGCGCCAGCAGCTTCTTGGGACAGGAGGGCTACACCTTC. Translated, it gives CASSFLGQEGYTF.

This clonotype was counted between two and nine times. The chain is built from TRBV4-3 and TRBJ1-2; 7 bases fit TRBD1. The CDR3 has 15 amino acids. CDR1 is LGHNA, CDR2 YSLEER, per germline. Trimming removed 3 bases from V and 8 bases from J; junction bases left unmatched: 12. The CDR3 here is CASSQRTTGLGGYTF. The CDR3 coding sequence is TGCGCCAGCAGCCAGAGAACGACAGGGCTAGGCGGCTACACCTTC.

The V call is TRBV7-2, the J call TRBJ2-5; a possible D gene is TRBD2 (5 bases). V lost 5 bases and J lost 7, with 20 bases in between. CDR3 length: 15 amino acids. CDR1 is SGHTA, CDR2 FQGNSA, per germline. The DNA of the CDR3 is TGTGCCAGCAGCACTAGTCCTCCGTTCTCGGGGACCCAGTACTTC. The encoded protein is CASSTSPPFSGTQYF.

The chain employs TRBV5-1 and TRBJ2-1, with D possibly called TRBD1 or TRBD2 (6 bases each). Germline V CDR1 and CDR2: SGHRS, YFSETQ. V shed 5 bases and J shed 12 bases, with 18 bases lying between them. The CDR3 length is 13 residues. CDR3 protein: CASRTVGGGGQFF. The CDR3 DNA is TGCGCCAGCAGGACCGTGGGGGGCGGAGGGCAGTTCTTC.

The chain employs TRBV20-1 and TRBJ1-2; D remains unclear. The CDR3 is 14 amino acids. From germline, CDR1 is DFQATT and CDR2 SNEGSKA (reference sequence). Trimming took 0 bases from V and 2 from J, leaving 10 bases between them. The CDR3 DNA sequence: TGCAGTGCTAGAGATCGGGTGCGGAACTATGGCTACACCTTC. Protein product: CSARDRVRNYGYTF.

DNA for the CDR3: TGCAGTGCTAGAGATTACGACCTACAAGAGACCCAGTACTTC. This encodes CSARDYDLQETQYF. The genes are TRBV20-1 and TRBJ2-5; D is undetermined. Trimming left V 0 bases short and J 2 bases short, with 10 bases between. The CDR3 extends over 14 amino acids. CDR1 is DFQATT and CDR2 is SNEGSKA in the germline V gene (reference sequence).

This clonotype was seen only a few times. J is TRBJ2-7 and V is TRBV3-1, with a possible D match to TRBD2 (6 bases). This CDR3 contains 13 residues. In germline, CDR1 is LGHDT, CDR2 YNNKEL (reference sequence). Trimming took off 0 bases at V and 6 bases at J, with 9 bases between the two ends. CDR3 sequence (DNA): TGTGCCAGCAGCCAAGAGGACTACGGCGAGCAGTACTTC. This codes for CASSQEDYGEQYF.

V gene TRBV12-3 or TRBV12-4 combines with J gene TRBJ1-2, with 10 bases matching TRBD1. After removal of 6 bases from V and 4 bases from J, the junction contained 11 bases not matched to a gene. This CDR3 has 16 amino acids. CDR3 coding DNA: TGTGCCAGCAGCGACCTCCGGACAGGGGGTGTCTATGGCTACACCTTC. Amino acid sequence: CASSDLRTGGVYGYTF.

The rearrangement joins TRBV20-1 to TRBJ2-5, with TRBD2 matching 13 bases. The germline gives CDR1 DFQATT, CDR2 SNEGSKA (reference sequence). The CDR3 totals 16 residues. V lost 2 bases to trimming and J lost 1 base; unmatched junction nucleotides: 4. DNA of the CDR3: TGCAGTGCTAGACGTGGGACTAGCGGGGCCCAAGAGACCCAGTACTTC. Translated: CSARRGTSGAQETQYF.

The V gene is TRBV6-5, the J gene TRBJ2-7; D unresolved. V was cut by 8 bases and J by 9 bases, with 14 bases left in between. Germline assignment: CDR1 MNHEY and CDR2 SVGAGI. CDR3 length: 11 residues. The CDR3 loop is CASRTGLAQYF. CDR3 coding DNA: TGTGCCAGCCGCACTGGCCTTGCGCAGTACTTC.

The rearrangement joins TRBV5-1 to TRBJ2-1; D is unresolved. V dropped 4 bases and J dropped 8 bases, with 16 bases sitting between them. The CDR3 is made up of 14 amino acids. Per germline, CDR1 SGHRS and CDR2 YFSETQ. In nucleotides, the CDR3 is TGCGCCAGCAGCCCGGAAGACTGGGTTGATGAGCAGTTCTTC. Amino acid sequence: CASSPEDWVDEQFF.

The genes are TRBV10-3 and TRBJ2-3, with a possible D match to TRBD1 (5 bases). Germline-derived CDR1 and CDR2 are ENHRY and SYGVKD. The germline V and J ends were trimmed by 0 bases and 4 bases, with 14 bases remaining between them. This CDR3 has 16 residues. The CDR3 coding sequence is TGTGCCATCAGTGAGTCAGGGGCTACGGTTGCAGATACGCAGTATTTT. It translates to CAISESGATVADTQYF.

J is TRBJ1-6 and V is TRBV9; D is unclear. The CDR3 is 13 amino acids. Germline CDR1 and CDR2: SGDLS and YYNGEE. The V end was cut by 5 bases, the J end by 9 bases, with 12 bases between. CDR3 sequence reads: CASSAVSVSPLHF. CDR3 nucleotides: TGTGCCAGCAGTGCGGTATCCGTTTCACCCCTCCACTTT.

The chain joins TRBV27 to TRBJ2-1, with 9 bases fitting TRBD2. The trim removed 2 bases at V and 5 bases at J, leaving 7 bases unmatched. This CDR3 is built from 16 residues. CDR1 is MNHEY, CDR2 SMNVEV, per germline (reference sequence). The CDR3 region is CASSLGPSGAHNEQFF. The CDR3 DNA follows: TGTGCCAGCAGTTTAGGGCCTAGCGGGGCCCACAATGAGCAGTTCTTC.

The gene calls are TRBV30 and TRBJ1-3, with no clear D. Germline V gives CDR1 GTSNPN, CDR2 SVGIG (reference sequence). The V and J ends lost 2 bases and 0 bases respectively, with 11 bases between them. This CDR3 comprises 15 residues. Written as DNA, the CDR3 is TGTGCCTGGAGTCTCCAGGCGAGCTCTGGAAACACCATATATTTT. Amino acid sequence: CAWSLQASSGNTIYF.

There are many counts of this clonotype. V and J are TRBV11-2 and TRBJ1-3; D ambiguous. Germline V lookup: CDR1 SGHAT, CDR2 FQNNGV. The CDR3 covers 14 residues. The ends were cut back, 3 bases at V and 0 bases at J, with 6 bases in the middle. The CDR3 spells CASSFGFSGNTIYF. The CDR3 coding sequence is TGTGCCAGCAGCTTTGGATTCTCTGGAAACACCATATATTTT.

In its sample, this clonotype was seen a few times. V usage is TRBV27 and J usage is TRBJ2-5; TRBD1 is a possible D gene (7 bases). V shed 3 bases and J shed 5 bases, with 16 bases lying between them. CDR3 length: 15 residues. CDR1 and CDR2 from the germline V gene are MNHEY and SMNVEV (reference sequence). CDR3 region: CASSFGGGGMETQYF. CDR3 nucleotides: TGTGCCAGCAGTTTTGGAGGGGGCGGGATGGAGACCCAGTACTTC.

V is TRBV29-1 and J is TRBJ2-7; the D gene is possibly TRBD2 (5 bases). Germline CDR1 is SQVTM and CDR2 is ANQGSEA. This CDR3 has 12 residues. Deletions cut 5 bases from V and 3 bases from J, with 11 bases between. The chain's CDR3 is CSVTGSGYEQYF. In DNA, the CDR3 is TGCAGCGTTACGGGAAGTGGCTACGAGCAGTACTTC.

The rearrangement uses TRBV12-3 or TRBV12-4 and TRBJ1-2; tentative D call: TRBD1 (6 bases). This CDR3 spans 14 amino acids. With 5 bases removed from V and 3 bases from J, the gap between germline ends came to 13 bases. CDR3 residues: CASSPTGSHYGYTF. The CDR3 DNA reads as TGTGCCAGCAGTCCTACAGGGTCCCACTATGGCTACACCTTC.